This TCR beta chain was identified during a study of T cells after yellow fever vaccination (dated by TCRdb to 2018 to 2020). Regarding the research as a whole: The SMART-Seq v4 Ultra Low Input RNA kit was used to prepare libraries from fractions with low cell numbers. Two healthy male donors, one aged 18 to 30 and one aged 30 to 40 years, made up the cohort. Blood was drawn at multiple timepoints before and after primary and secondary immunization, with bulk PBMC replicates and cell subsets isolated. To follow T-cell clones before and after primary and booster YFV17D yellow fever vaccination, bulk TCR alpha and beta repertoires were sequenced over time. General findings and caveats noted by the study authors: Only two donors were included in the study, so the extent to which the findings can be generalized is limited. Computational filtering was needed because FACS-sorted repertoires could contain abundant contaminating clonotypes from the bulk population. A small share of clonotypes occurred in both CD4 and CD8 compartments, likely arising from convergent recombination. Compared with the primary T-cell response, the secondary T-cell response was faster but weaker, reaching its peak on day 5 rather than on day 15. After the booster, most of the clones that had expanded following primary vaccination were detected again (around 95% of CD4 and roughly nine tenths of CD8), which suggests that memory was broadly maintained.

Synthesis of TCR cDNA relied on 5'RACE template switching, a step that introduced a universal primer site along with unique molecular identifiers. Priming for cDNA synthesis came from both the TCR alpha and TCR beta constant segments. Library amplification involved two PCR steps, and the second step added sample barcodes and sequencing adapters. Sequencing of the libraries was done on either Illumina HiSeq 2500 (2x100 bp) or NovaSeq (2x150 bp). As for the authors' bioinformatics: MIGEC handled demultiplexing of reads and collapsing into UMI consensus sequences, while MiXCR performed V(D)J alignment. Clonotypes responding to the vaccine were identified with edgeR on replicate PBMC samples, with the criteria of FDR below 0.01 and a log2 fold change above 5 up to day 15. Each bulk clonotype received a CD4 or CD8 identity based on whether the sequenced CD4 or CD8 repertoire contained that clonotype at higher abundance. TCRdb handled the public reads itself, with Q25 trimming in fastp and clone calling in MiXCR, and kept productive beta chains. Each entry is one CDR3 protein sequence, shown with its most common DNA and genes. These V and J calls originate from TCRdb's pipeline instead of the authors' own analysis. A total of 450,000 to 550,000 distinct CDR3 sequences appear in this sample, 21% of them only once. Around 16% of the sample lies in the top ten.

What this sample's treatment or condition label stands for: live attenuated yellow fever vaccine strain. Two biological replicates of bulk PBMCs were collected at each blood-draw timepoint. PBMCs were isolated from peripheral blood using a standard Ficoll-Paque protocol. RNA was extracted with TriZol from bulk PBMCs, CD4 and CD8 fractions, and dextramer-positive and dextramer-negative fractions. Note on this clonotype: Its antigen is not yet known. No much larger clone is present one base from it, and per-base qualities are unavailable.

Trimmed from V: 0 bases; trimmed from J: 0 bases; junction bases lacking a gene match: 14. Measured from the cysteine to the phenylalanine, the CDR3 is 20 residues long. Of the read, only the CDR3 DNA is kept; its 60 bases are in frame from base 1. For CDR1 and CDR2, the germline V gene lists LGHNA and YNFKEQ. This clonotype was obtained from a man aged 18 to 29 who received the YFV17D yellow fever vaccine. Rearrangement joined TRBV4-2 to TRBJ2-1, with TRBD1 identical over 7 junction bases. Sequences were derived from PBMCs, sampled 20 to 25 days after the first yellow fever vaccination. The nucleotide sequence is given as TGTGCCAGCAGCCAAGATCTGACAGGGAATTTTTATAGCTCCTACAATGAGCAGTTCTTC. It translates to CASSQDLTGNFYSSYNEQFF.